These 8 T cell receptor beta chains came from one sample sequenced in a study of blood T cell repertoires in COVID-19. The table came from immunoSEQ multiplex PCR; TCRdb's copy has only in-frame clones and leaves some out. The table lists under 150,000 clones, 85% of them singletons. Sequencing was carried out using peripheral blood. The origin of the receptors is a woman aged 60-75 years with COVID-19, enrolled during active disease.

In this sample, this clone turned up once. The rearrangement uses TRBV2 and TRBJ2-5, with 7 nucleotides matching TRBD2. After removal of 10 bases from V and 3 bases from J, the junction contained 8 bases not matched to a gene. CDR1 and CDR2 (germline): SNHLY, FYNNEI. CDR3 size: 13 residues. CDR3 sequence (DNA): TGTGCCACCACCTTGGGGGGGGAAGAGACCCAGTACTTC. Its protein is CATTLGGEETQYF.

The chain is built from TRBV18 and TRBJ1-2; TRBD1 aligns across 8 bases. The CDR3 loop spans 14 amino acids. Germline loops: CDR1 KGHSH, CDR2 LQKENI. V shed 4 bases, J shed 7 bases, and the junction held 8 bases outside the gene matches. CDR3 nucleotide sequence: TGTGCCAGCTCACAGGCCGACAGGGGTGGTGGCTACACCTTC. Translating it yields CASSQADRGGGYTF.

The J gene is TRBJ2-6, the V gene TRBV5-4, with 8 nucleotides matching TRBD1. The CDR3 spans 17 residues. After removal of 0 bases from V and 4 bases from J, the junction contained 6 bases not matched to a gene. CDR1 and CDR2 (germline): SGHNT, YYREEE (reference sequence). The CDR3 sequence: CASSLDLRGPGANVLTF. As DNA, the CDR3 is TGTGCCAGCAGCTTGGACCTCAGGGGGCCCGGGGCCAACGTCCTGACTTTC.

The chain recombines TRBV6-6 with TRBJ1-2; 8 bases match TRBD1. The CDR3 runs to 15 residues. CDR1 and CDR2 (germline): MNHNY, SVGAGI (reference sequence). J lost 3 bases, V lost 2 bases, and 5 bases had no gene match. CDR3 in DNA: TGTGCCAGCAGTTACCAGGACAGGGTCGACTATGGCTACACCTTC. Its protein is CASSYQDRVDYGYTF.

This clone was observed a single time. This CDR3 is CASSRASGVYNEQFF. The CDR3 DNA sequence: TGTGCCAGCAGCCGCGCAAGCGGGGTTTACAATGAGCAGTTCTTC. The chain recombines TRBV7-6 with TRBJ2-1; 7 bases line up with TRBD2. The CDR3 sequence is 15 residues long. In germline, CDR1 is SGHVS, CDR2 FNYEAQ. With 5 bases clipped from V and 4 bases from J, the junction kept 8 bases outside the gene matches.

This clone appeared a single time. The chain carries TRBV24-1 and TRBJ2-3; the D gene is possibly TRBD1 (5 bases). V shed 2 bases and J shed 0 bases, with 14 bases lying between them. From germline, CDR1 is KGHDR and CDR2 SFDVKD. The CDR3 has 17 amino acids. CDR3 protein: CATSDSTGFSSTDTQYF. The CDR3 DNA follows: TGTGCCACCAGTGATTCCACAGGTTTCTCTAGCACAGATACGCAGTATTTT.

This clone was observed once. The chain joins TRBV4-2 to TRBJ1-4; TRBD1 agrees at 8 bases. CDR3 length: 18 residues. The germline gives CDR1 LGHNA, CDR2 YNFKEQ. V lost 0 bases to trimming and J lost 8 bases; unmatched junction nucleotides: 14. CDR3 DNA sequence: TGTGCCAGCAGCCAAGATCTTGGGGCTCAGGGGGCAAAGGAAAAACTGTTTTTT. Protein sequence: CASSQDLGAQGAKEKLFF.

The V call is TRBV15, the J call TRBJ1-6; no firm D call. This CDR3 is built from 15 residues. The V gene's germline CDR1 is LNHNV and CDR2 YYDKDF (reference sequence). V was clipped by 1 base and J by 5 bases, with 9 bases between them. The CDR3 DNA follows: TGTGCCACCAGCAGAGTCGCCGGGAATAATTCACCCCTCCACTTT. It is translated as CATSRVAGNNSPLHF.